A single sample is the source of the 16 T cell receptor beta chains below, sequenced in a study of shared clonotypes between healthy human individuals. TCRdb's table, derived via immunoSEQ multiplex PCR, lists solely in-frame clones and lacks some. The sample has 600,000 to 800,000 clones, over 60% seen once. Sequencing input: memory CD4+ T cells sorted from blood. Documented subset: CD45RA-negative fraction. Every receptor here comes from a woman aged 25 to 39 in good health.

The chain employs TRBV27 and TRBJ2-7; 8 bases fit TRBD2. Germline-derived CDR1 and CDR2 are MNHEY and SMNVEV (reference sequence). The ends lost 5 bases at V and 4 bases at J; junction bases unmatched: 4. This CDR3 spans 13 amino acids. The CDR3 protein is CASSPREGYEQYF. In DNA, the CDR3 is TGTGCCAGCAGTCCACGGGAGGGTTACGAGCAGTACTTC.

The genes are TRBV7-2 and TRBJ1-1; possible D gene TRBD1, 5 bases. This CDR3 region has 15 residues. V lost 4 bases and J lost 0, with 12 bases in between. CDR1 and CDR2 from the germline V gene are SGHTA and FQGNSA. CDR3 nucleotide sequence: TGTGCCAGCAGCTCGATGGGACGCATGAACACTGAAGCTTTCTTT. Its translation is CASSSMGRMNTEAFF.

This chain connects TRBV5-1 to TRBJ2-7, with no clear D. Between the trimmed V and J ends, which lost 1 base and 0 bases, there was a span of 11 bases. This CDR3 comprises 15 residues. Germline V lookup: CDR1 SGHRS, CDR2 YFSETQ. The CDR3 DNA is TGCGCCAGCAGCTTGTTCCAACCGGGCTCCTACGAGCAGTACTTC. This gives the protein CASSLFQPGSYEQYF.

Concerning this clone itself: At the DNA level, this CDR3 is encoded by other sequences in the same sample as well. The chain joins TRBV5-1 to TRBJ2-1; D not resolved. Trimming stripped 4 bases from V and 1 base from J, with 12 bases between. Per germline, CDR1 SGHRS and CDR2 YFSETQ. The CDR3 is made up of 15 amino acids. The CDR3 reads CASSLDSGSYNEQFF. The CDR3 nucleotides read TGCGCCAGCAGCCTCGACTCAGGTTCCTACAATGAGCAGTTCTTC.

The gene calls are TRBV6-5 and TRBJ2-2, with D perhaps matching TRBD2 (6 bases). Germline CDR1 MNHEY, CDR2 SVGAGI. This CDR3 has 16 residues. V was cut by 0 bases and J by 5 bases, with 13 bases left in between. This CDR3 reads CASSYSGGAGTGELFF. DNA for the CDR3: TGTGCCAGCAGTTACTCCGGCGGGGCGGGGACCGGGGAGCTGTTTTTT.

The rearrangement joins TRBV7-9 to TRBJ2-1; 10 positions agree with TRBD2. Losses at the gene ends were 3 bases for V and 4 bases for J; bases not matched to a gene: 6. CDR1 is SEHNR, CDR2 FQNEAQ, per germline (reference sequence). The CDR3 has 16 residues. CDR3 nucleotide sequence: TGTGCCAGCAGCTTTACCCAGCGGGGGGGATACAATGAGCAGTTCTTC. Translated: CASSFTQRGGYNEQFF.

The genes are TRBV7-6 and TRBJ2-5, with 8 bases matching TRBD1. The trim removed 3 bases at V and 0 bases at J, leaving 0 bases unmatched. Per the germline V gene, CDR1 is SGHVS and CDR2 is FNYEAQ. The CDR3 totals 14 residues. CDR3 in DNA: TGTGCCAGCAGCTTGGGACAGGACCAAGAGACCCAGTACTTC. This gives the protein CASSLGQDQETQYF.

This chain connects TRBV5-1 to TRBJ1-2; 8 bases fit TRBD1. CDR3 length equals 12 residues. CDR1 and CDR2 (germline): SGHRS, YFSETQ. The CDR3 protein is CASSTGDYGYTF. Here the CDR3 DNA reads TGCGCTTCTTCGACAGGGGACTATGGCTACACCTTC.

V is TRBV19 and J is TRBJ2-5, with TRBD1 as a possible D gene (7 bases). Trimming left V 6 bases short and J 2 bases short, with 13 bases between. Germline CDR1 is LNHDA and CDR2 is SQIVND (reference sequence). The CDR3 contains 14 residues. The CDR3 bases are TGTGCCAGTAGGCCAGGGGGGTATCAAGAGACCCAGTACTTC. Protein: CASRPGGYQETQYF.

The chain couples TRBV6-5 to TRBJ1-2, with a possible D match to TRBD1 (6 bases). The CDR3 runs 15 residues. V was pared by 7 bases and J by 4 bases, with 19 bases between. CDR1 and CDR2 from the germline V gene are MNHEY and SVGAGI. The CDR3 sequence: CASTPDPMTGYGYTF. CDR3 sequence (DNA): TGTGCCAGCACCCCGGACCCCATGACAGGCTATGGCTACACCTTC.

CDR3 in DNA: TGTGCCAGCAGCCCGGCGAGCGGGGTAGGGAATGAGCAGTTCTTC. It specifies CASSPASGVGNEQFF. This chain joins TRBV28 and TRBJ2-1, with 7 bases that match TRBD2. The V gene's germline CDR1 is MDHEN and CDR2 SYDVKM. Trimming cost V 6 bases and J 7 bases; bases outside gene matches: 12. This CDR3 is built from 15 residues.

This clone came up a few times. V is TRBV27 and J is TRBJ1-5; 8 bases are a match to TRBD1. Trimming cost V 6 bases and J 9 bases; bases outside gene matches: 10. The CDR3 runs 14 residues. In germline, CDR1 is MNHEY, CDR2 SMNVEV (reference sequence). CDR3 amino acids: CASSTGQTGAPQHF. The CDR3 DNA reads as TGTGCCAGCAGCACAGGACAGACAGGGGCGCCCCAGCATTTT.

This clone was seen a handful of times. In nucleotides, the CDR3 is TGTGCCAGCAACCCCAGGGTAACCGGGGAGCTGTTTTTT. This sequence encodes CASNPRVTGELFF. This chain connects TRBV6-1 to TRBJ2-2, with D perhaps matching TRBD1 (5 bases). This CDR3 is built from 13 residues. V gave up 7 bases and J gave up 5 bases, with 11 bases separating them. In germline, CDR1 is MNHNS, CDR2 SASEGT.

As DNA, the CDR3 is TGTGCCAGTAGTATTCCACAGGGGATCGGTGGGACAGATACGCAGTATTTT. Translation: CASSIPQGIGGTDTQYF. The gene calls are TRBV19 and TRBJ2-3; 7 bases line up with TRBD1. There are 17 residues in the CDR3. V dropped 3 bases and J dropped 3; count of bases not matched to a gene: 12. Germline lookup yields CDR1 LNHDA and CDR2 SQIVND (reference sequence).

The chain has TRBV21-1 and TRBJ1-5; TRBD1 reflects the table's D call only, with no check against the DNA. TRBV21-1 is a pseudogene segment. The CDR3 sequence is 17 residues long. The CDR3 spells CASSKSDTGGSDQPQHF. As DNA, the CDR3 is TGTGCCAGCAGCAAATCAGACACAGGGGGCTCCGATCAGCCCCAGCATTTT.

The chain links TRBV9 to TRBJ2-1; TRBD2 might be the D (6 bases). Germline V gene sequence: CDR1 SGDLS, CDR2 YYNGEE. CDR3 size: 16 residues. Between the trimmed V and J ends, which lost 3 bases and 0 bases, there was a span of 13 bases. In DNA, the CDR3 is TGTGCCAGCAGCGCTCGGCGGGACCCCTCCTACAATGAGCAGTTCTTC. Residues: CASSARRDPSYNEQFF.